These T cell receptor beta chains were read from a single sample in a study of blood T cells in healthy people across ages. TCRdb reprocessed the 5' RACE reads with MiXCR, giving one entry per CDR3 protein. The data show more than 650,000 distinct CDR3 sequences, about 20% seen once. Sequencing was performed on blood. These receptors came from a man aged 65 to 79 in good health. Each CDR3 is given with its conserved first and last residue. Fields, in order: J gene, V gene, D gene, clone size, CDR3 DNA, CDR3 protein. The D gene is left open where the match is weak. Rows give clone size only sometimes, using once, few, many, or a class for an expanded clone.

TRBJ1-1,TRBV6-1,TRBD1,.,TGTGCCAGCAGTGTGTCCCCGACAGGGAGGAACACTGAAGCTTTCTTT,CASSVSPTGRNTEAFF
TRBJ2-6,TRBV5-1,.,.,TGCGCCAGCAGCCCAGGAGTCACCAGGTCCTTAGTAGGGGCCAACGTCCTGACTTTC,CASSPGVTRSLVGANVLTF
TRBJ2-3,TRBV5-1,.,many,TGCGCCAGCAGCCCGACTACTACAGATACGCAGTATTTT,CASSPTTTDTQYF
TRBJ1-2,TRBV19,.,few,TGTGCCAGTACCCCCGACAGGATTTATGGCCACACCTTC,CASTPDRIYGHTF
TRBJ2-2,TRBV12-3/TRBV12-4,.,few,TGTGCCAGCAGTCACCCAGGAGGGAGAGGCACCGGGGAGCTGTTTTTT,CASSHPGGRGTGELFF
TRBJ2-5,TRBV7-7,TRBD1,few,TGTGCCAGCAGCCACCCTCGGGACAGCGAACAAGAGACCCAGTACTTC,CASSHPRDSEQETQYF
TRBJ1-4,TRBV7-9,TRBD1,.,TGTGCCAGCAGCCGGACAGGGACAGGTGAAAAACTGTTTTTT,CASSRTGTGEKLFF
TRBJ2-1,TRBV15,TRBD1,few,TGTGCCACCAGCGAGGACAGGCGGGTGTACAATGAGCAGTTCTTC,CATSEDRRVYNEQFF
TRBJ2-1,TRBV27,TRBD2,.,TGTGCCAGCAGTTTTAGGCTAGCGGAGAATGAGCAGTTCTTC,CASSFRLAENEQFF
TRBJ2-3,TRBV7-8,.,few,TGTGCCAGCAGCTCTCTTCCCACCGCCCTTAGCACAGATACGCAGTATTTT,CASSSLPTALSTDTQYF
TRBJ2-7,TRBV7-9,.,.,TGTGCCAGCAGCCACCAGGGGGGTTACGAGCAGTACTTC,CASSHQGGYEQYF
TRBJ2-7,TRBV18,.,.,TGTGCCAGCTCACCATCAGGGGACGGAGTCTACGAGCAGTACTTC,CASSPSGDGVYEQYF
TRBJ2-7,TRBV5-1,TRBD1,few,TGCGCCAGCAGCTCGACCGGGACAGGGGGGATCGAGCAGTACTTC,CASSSTGTGGIEQYF
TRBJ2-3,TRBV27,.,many,TGTGCCAGCAGTCCATACAGGGTTACTAGCACAGATACGCAGTATTTT,CASSPYRVTSTDTQYF
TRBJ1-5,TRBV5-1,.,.,TGCGCCAGCAGCTTGGACGGGAACAATCAGCCCCAGCATTTT,CASSLDGNNQPQHF
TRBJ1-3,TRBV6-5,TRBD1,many,TGTGCCAGCAGTTTGGACAGGGCGTCTGGAAACACCATATATTTT,CASSLDRASGNTIYF
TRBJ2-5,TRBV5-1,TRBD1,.,TGCGCCAGCAGCTTGTCAGGACAGGGGATATTAAAGACCCAGTACTTC,CASSLSGQGILKTQYF
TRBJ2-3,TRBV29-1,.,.,TGCAGTGACCGAGAGGTAGAAACGCAGTATTTT,CSDREVETQYF